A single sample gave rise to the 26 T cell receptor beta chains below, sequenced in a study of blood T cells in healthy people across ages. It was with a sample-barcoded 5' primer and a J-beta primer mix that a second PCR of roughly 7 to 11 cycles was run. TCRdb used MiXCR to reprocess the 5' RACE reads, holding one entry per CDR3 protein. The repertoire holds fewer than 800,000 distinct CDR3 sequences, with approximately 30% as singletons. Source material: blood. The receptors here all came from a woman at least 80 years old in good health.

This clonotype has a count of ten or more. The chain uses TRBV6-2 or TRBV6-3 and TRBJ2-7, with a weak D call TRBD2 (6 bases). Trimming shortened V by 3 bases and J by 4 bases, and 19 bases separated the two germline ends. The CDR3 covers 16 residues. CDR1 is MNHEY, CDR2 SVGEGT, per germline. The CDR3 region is CASSYPTPGLAYEQYF. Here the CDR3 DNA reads TGTGCCAGCAGTTATCCAACACCGGGACTCGCGTACGAGCAGTACTTC.

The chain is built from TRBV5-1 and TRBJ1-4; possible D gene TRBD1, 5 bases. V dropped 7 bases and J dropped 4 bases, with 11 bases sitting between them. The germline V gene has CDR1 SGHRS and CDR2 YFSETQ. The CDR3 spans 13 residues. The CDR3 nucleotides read TGCGCCAGCTGCAGGGAGGGTAATGAAAAACTGTTTTTT. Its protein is CASCREGNEKLFF.

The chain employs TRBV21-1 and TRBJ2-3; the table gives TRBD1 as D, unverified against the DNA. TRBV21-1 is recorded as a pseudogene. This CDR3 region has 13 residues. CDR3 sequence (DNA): TGTGCCAGCAGCTGGACAGAGACAGATACGCAGTATTTT. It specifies CASSWTETDTQYF.

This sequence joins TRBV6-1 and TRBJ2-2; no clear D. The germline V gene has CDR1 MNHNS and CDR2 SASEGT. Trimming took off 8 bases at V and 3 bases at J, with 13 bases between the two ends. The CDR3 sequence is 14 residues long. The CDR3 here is CASSTEIHTGELFF. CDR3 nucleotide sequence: TGTGCCAGCTCTACCGAAATTCACACCGGGGAGCTGTTTTTT.

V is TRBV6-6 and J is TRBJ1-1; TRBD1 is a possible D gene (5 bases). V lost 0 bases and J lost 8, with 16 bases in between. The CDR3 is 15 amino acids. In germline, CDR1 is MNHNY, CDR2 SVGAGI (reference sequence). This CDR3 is CASSYSRGQGVEAFF. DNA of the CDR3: TGTGCCAGCAGTTACTCGAGGGGTCAGGGTGTCGAAGCTTTCTTT.

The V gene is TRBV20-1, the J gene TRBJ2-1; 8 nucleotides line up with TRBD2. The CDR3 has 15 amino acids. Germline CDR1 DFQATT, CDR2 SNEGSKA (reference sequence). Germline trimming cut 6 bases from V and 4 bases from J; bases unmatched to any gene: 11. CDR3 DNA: TGCAGTGCGACCCTCCTAGCGGGCAATTACAATGAGCAGTTCTTC. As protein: CSATLLAGNYNEQFF.

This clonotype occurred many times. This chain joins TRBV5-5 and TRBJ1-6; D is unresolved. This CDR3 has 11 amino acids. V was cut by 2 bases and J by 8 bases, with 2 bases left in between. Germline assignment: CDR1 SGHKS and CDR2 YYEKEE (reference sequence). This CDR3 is CASSFDSPLHF. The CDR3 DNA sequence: TGTGCCAGCAGCTTCGATTCACCCCTCCACTTT.

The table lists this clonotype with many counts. CDR3 DNA sequence: TGTGCCAGCACCAAGGGGCAAGCGGAGACCCAGTACTTC. Amino acids: CASTKGQAETQYF. This chain uses TRBV7-8 with TRBJ2-5, with a weak D call TRBD1 (5 bases). The CDR3 is made up of 13 amino acids. Deletions cut 7 bases from V and 5 bases from J, with 14 bases between. The germline CDR1 and CDR2 sequences are SGHVS and FQNEAQ.

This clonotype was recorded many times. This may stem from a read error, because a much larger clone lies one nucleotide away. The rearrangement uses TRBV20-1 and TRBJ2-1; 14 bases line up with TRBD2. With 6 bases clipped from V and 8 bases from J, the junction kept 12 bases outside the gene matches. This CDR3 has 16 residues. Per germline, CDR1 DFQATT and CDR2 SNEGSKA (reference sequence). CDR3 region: CSATRLAGGGWDEQFF. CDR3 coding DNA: TGCAGTGCCACCAGACTAGCGGGGGGGGGCTGGGATGAGCAGTTCTTC.

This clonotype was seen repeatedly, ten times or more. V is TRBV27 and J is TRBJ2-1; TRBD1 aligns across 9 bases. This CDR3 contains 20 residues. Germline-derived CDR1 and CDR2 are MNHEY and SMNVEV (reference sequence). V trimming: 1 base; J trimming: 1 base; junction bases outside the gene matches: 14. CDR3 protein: CASSLYTPIPGQGSYNEQFF. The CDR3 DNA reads TGTGCCAGCAGTTTATATACGCCAATCCCGGGACAGGGATCCTACAATGAGCAGTTCTTC.

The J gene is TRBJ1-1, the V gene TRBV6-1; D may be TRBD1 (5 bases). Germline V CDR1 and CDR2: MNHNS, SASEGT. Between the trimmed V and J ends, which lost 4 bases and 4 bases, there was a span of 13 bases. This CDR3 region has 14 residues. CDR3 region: CASSVGREITEAFF. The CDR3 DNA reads TGTGCCAGCAGTGTGGGCAGGGAGATCACTGAAGCTTTCTTT.

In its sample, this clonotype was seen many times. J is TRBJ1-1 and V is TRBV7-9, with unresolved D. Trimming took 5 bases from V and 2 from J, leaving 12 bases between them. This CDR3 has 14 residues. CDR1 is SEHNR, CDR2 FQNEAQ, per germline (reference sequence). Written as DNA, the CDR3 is TGTGCCAGCAGCCCGGGATCCCCAAACACTGAAGCTTTCTTT. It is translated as CASSPGSPNTEAFF. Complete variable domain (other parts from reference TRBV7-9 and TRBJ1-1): DTGVSQNPRHKITKRGQNVTFRCDPISEHNRLYWYRQTLGQGPEFLTYFQNEAQLEKSRLLSDRFSAERPKGSFSTLEIQRTEQGDSAMYLCASSPGSPNTEAFFGQGTRLTVV.

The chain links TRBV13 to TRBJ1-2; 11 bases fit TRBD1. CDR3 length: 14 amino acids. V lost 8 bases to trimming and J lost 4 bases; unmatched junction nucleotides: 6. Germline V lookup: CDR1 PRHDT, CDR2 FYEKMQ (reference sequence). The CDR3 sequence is CASGWTGGSYGYTF. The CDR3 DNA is TGTGCCAGCGGGTGGACAGGGGGCTCCTATGGCTACACCTTC.

Written as DNA, the CDR3 is TGCAGTGCTAGACCCGACAGGGAGGGTCAGCCCCAGCATTTT. This encodes CSARPDREGQPQHF. J is TRBJ1-5 and V is TRBV20-1, with 7 bases matching TRBD1. The J segment lost 6 bases and the V segment lost 2 bases, leaving 7 bases of the junction unmatched. CDR1 is DFQATT, CDR2 SNEGSKA, per germline (reference sequence). This CDR3 is built from 14 residues.

The CDR3 region is CATSRARTGAGELFF. In DNA form, the CDR3 reads TGTGCCACCAGCAGAGCCCGAACAGGAGCCGGGGAGCTGTTTTTT. The rearrangement uses TRBV15 and TRBJ2-2; maybe TRBD1 (5 bases). Trimming removed 1 base at V and 6 bases at J, with 12 bases between. The V gene's germline CDR1 is LNHNV and CDR2 YYDKDF (reference sequence). CDR3 length: 15 amino acids.

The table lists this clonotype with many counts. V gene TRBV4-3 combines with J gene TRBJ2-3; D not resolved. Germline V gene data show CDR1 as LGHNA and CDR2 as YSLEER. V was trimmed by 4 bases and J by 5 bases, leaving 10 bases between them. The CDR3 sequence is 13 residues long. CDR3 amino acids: CASSPIYGDTQYF. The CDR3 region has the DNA TGCGCCAGCAGCCCCATATACGGAGATACGCAGTATTTT.

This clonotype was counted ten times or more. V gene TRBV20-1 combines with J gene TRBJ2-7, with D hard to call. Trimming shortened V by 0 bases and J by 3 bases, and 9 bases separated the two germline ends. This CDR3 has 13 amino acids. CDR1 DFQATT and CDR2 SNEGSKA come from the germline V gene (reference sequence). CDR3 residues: CSARETGNYEQYF. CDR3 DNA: TGCAGTGCTAGAGAGACTGGTAACTACGAGCAGTACTTC.

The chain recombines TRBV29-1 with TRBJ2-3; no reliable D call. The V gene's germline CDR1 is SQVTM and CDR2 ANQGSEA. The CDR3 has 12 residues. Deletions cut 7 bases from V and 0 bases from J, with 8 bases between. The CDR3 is CSGDTSTDTQYF. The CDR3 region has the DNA TGCAGCGGGGATACTAGCACAGATACGCAGTATTTT.

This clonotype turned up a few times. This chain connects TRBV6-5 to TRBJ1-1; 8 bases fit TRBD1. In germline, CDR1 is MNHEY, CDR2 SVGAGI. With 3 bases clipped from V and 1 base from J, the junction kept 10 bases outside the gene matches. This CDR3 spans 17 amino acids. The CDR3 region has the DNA TGTGCCAGCAGTTATACAGGGGGTATTGGCTGGAACACTGAAGCTTTCTTT. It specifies CASSYTGGIGWNTEAFF.

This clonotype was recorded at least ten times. The CDR3 is CASSQDTGGNQPQHF. The CDR3 DNA reads as TGTGCCAGCAGCCAAGACACGGGGGGCAATCAGCCCCAGCATTTT. The chain carries TRBV2 and TRBJ1-5; a possible D gene is TRBD1 (5 bases). The CDR3 contains 15 residues. Trimming took 6 bases from V and 2 from J, leaving 14 bases between them. Looked up from germline, CDR1 is SNHLY and CDR2 is FYNNEI. The variable domain in full, with the rest retrieved from reference TRBV2 and TRBJ1-5, is EPEVTQTPSHQVTQMGQEVILRCVPISNHLYFYWYRQILGQKVEFLVSFYNNEISEKSEIFDDQFSVERPDGSNFTLKIRSTKLEDSAMYFCASSQDTGGNQPQHFGDGTRLSIL.

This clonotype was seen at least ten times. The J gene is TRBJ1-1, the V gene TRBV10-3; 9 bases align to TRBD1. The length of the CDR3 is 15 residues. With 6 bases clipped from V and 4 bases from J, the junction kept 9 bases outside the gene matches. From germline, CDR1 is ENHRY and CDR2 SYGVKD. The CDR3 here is CAIRRPGQGGTEAFF. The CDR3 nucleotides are TGTGCCATCAGGAGACCGGGACAGGGTGGCACTGAAGCTTTCTTT.

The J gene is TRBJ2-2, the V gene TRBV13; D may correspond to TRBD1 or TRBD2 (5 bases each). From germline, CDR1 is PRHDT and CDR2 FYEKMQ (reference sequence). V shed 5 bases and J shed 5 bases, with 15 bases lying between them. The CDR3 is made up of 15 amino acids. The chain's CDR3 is CASSVEGRGTGELFF. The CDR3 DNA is TGTGCCAGCAGCGTCGAGGGGAGAGGGACCGGGGAGCTGTTTTTT.

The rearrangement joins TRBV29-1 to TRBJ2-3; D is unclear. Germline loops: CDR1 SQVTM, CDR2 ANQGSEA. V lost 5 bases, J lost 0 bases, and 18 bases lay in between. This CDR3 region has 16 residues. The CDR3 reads CSVSQVSATSTDTQYF. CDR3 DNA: TGCAGCGTTTCCCAAGTCAGCGCGACTAGCACAGATACGCAGTATTTT.

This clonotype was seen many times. CDR3 nucleotides: TGTGCCAGCAGTTTCCTTGGAACCTACGAGCAGTACTTC. Translation gives CASSFLGTYEQYF. The chain has TRBV27 and TRBJ2-7; D is unresolved. CDR1 is MNHEY, CDR2 SMNVEV, per germline (reference sequence). The germline V and J ends were trimmed by 3 bases and 2 bases, with 8 bases remaining between them. The CDR3 runs 13 residues.

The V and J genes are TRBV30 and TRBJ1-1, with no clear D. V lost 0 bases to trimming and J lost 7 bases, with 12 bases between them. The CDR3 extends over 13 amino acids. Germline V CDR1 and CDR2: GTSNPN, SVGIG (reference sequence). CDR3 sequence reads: CAWSVKGPSEAFF. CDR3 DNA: TGTGCCTGGAGTGTAAAAGGGCCGAGTGAAGCTTTCTTT.

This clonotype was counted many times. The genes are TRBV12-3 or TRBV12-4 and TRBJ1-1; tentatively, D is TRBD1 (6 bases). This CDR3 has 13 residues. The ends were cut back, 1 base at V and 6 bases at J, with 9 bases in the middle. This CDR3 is CASSLGGGAEAFF. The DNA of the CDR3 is TGTGCCAGCAGTTTAGGTGGGGGCGCTGAAGCTTTCTTT.